This entry features one T cell receptor (beta chain) sequence. This specimen comes from a study of blood T cell repertoires in COVID-19. Produced via immunoSEQ multiplex PCR; TCRdb's table is partial and in-frame only. The data show 150,000 or so clones, 75% to 85% seen once. V was clipped by 6 bases and J by 4 bases; unmatched bases: 6. This CDR3 comprises 14 residues. Germline V gives CDR1 MNHEY, CDR2 SVGEGT. This TCR came from a woman aged 60 to 75 with COVID-19, enrolled during active disease. The chain is built from TRBV6-2 or TRBV6-3 and TRBJ1-5; 7 positions agree with TRBD1. The sample taken for sequencing was peripheral blood. CDR3 nucleotides: TGTGCCAGCAGCCAGGGGGGGAGGAATCAGCCCCAGCATTTT. This translates into CASSQGGRNQPQHF.